This T cell receptor (beta chain) appears in the sequencing data of a study of beta chain features in type 1 diabetes listed by TCRdb under 2018. Broadly, across the study: No differences in mean age, gender distribution, total cell number or subset yield were found between patients and healthy donors. Across all samples, some 110,000,000 sorted cells were examined, and cell number per subset correlated strongly with RNA yield. In the study, TCRB repertoires of sorted circulating CD4+ T cell subsets from recently diagnosed type 1 diabetes patients were compared with those of matched healthy donors. Regulatory and stem cell-like memory subsets were isolated from only 8 patients and roughly eight healthy donors, whereas naive and central memory subsets came from all 28 donors.

Overall results and qualifications from the work: At VDJ recombination sites, patients with type 1 diabetes made fewer insertions and deleted more nucleotides, a pattern implying thymic rearrangement abnormalities. The naive, central memory and regulatory TCRB repertoires appeared to resemble one another more closely among patients than among healthy donors. Because the HLA sub-analyses included only small numbers of individuals, any influence of HLA type on TCRB rearrangement was left unresolved. Shorter templates might have been favored by PCR, but patient and control samples were amplified and corrected together, so both groups would have been affected equally by any skew. Because cDNA was sequenced instead of genomic DNA, highly expressing activated cells could be over-represented, though the groups showed no difference in activation or CD3 levels. In all four CD4+ subsets, TCRB CDR3 length was moderately but significantly shorter in type 1 diabetes patients.

CDR1 and CDR2 (MDHEN, SYDVKM) derive from the germline V gene. The CDR3 sequence holds 12 residues, the cysteine and phenylalanine included. This entry keeps only the CDR3 DNA: 36 bases, framed from base 1. V was cut back by 7 bases and J by 2 bases, leaving a gap of 6 bases between them. This clone was observed a few times. The antigen this receptor binds is unknown. No base quality values were provided; no much bigger clone lies one nucleotide off. Distinct nucleotide sequences in the sample also encode this CDR3. The entire isolated RNA was reverse transcribed using the High Capacity cDNA Reverse Transcription Kit, and thus expressed TCRB transcripts were sequenced. Naive, central memory and regulatory T cell samples underwent deep immunoSEQ sequencing, averaging about 3.3 million total reads per sample. Sorted cells were lysed in RLT buffer and RNA was extracted with DNase-treated RNeasy Micro or Mini kits, depending on cell number. To prevent cross-contamination, every cell subset was processed on its own, while patient and healthy donor samples were processed together. Using the immunoSEQ multiplex PCR, TCRB sequences were amplified from cDNA into 87-bp fragments spanning the CDR3 region. Amplicons were sequenced on the Illumina HiSeq platform. In the authors' own workflow: Synthetic template baselines were used to correct PCR bias computationally, reads within Hamming distance 2 were collapsed, and singletons that could not be merged were discarded. By aligning reads against IMGT, V, D and J genes, CDR3 length, and insertions or deletions at six rearrangement sites were assigned. Within each subset, clonotype counts were normalized to the number of sorted cells before true diversity and Gini coefficients were calculated with the tcR R package. The overlap coefficient, calculated on TCRB nucleotide sequences, was used to quantify repertoire sharing. As a proxy for the pre-selection repertoire, out-of-frame TCRB sequences from naive cells were analyzed. Sourced from immuneACCESS, this table was stored by TCRdb with only in-frame sequences that have V and J called. A share of the clones is absent; for the studies checked, an unresolved V gene accounts for under half, and the remainder has no known explanation. D and trimming come from the DNA, and the V and J calls and clone size come from that table. Recorded for this sample are around 600,000 clones; over 10% of them occurred a single time. Around 0.12% of the sample comes from the top ten.

A single peripheral blood draw of about 116 mL on average was collected from each donor into heparinised tubes. Using a panel that included CD45RO, CCR7, CD25, CD127, CD95 and CD27, naive, central memory, regulatory and stem cell-like memory CD4+ T cells were sorted on a BD FACSAria II. A purity above 95% was achieved for all sorted populations. PBMCs were isolated immediately by Lymphoprep density gradient centrifugation and stained directly without culture. So that batch effects would be minimized, each experiment stained and sorted samples in pairs, pairing one healthy donor with one patient. What was sequenced was naive CD4+ T cells from blood. The label giving this sample's cell subset or site can be read as: true naive CD4+ T cells. The rearrangement combines TRBV28 with TRBJ2-1; the D gene cannot be resolved reliably. The source of this sequence is a man between 25 and 39 years old with type 1 diabetes. DNA sequence: TGTGCCAGCAAGGGCACCTACAATGAGCAGTTCTTC. It specifies CASKGTYNEQFF.